The 25 T cell receptor beta chains below come from one sample, sequenced in a study of cytomegalovirus exposure and HLA in healthy donors. The primer mix had 60 Vbeta and 13 Jbeta primers. Only in-frame clones appear in the TCRdb table, and some are missing; sequencing was by immunoSEQ multiplex PCR. Of some 65,000 clones detected, 75% appear once; the ten largest clones hold around 21%. The sequencing input was PBMCs. These receptors originate from a woman aged 40-49 years in good health and CMV-seropositive.

V usage is TRBV28 and J usage is TRBJ1-1; 7 nucleotides match TRBD1. There are 12 residues in the CDR3. The germline CDR1 and CDR2 sequences are MDHEN and SYDVKM. V dropped 6 bases and J dropped 8; count of bases not matched to a gene: 6. This chain's CDR3 is CASSPDRAEAFF. CDR3 bases: TGTGCCAGCAGCCCTGACAGGGCCGAAGCTTTCTTT. Based on the CDR3 plus reference TRBV28 and TRBJ1-1, the full variable domain is DVKVTQSSRYLVKRTGEKVFLECVQDMDHENMFWYRQDPGLGLRLIYFSYDVKMKEKGDIPEGYSVSREKKERFSLILESASTNQTSMYLCASSPDRAEAFFGQGTRLTVV.

The chain couples TRBV14 to TRBJ2-1, with 9 bases identical to TRBD2. From germline, CDR1 is SGHDN and CDR2 FVKESK. The CDR3 covers 16 residues. J lost 5 bases, V lost 1 base, and 6 bases had no gene match. The CDR3 bases are TGTGCCAGCAGCCAAGTTGGAGCGGGGGGTAACAATGAGCAGTTCTTC. This encodes CASSQVGAGGNNEQFF.

The V call is TRBV18, the J call TRBJ1-2; 9 bases map to TRBD1. This CDR3 is built from 15 residues. Germline V gives CDR1 KGHSH, CDR2 LQKENI. Trimming took 2 bases from V and 5 from J; bases not matched to a gene: 6. CDR3 sequence reads: CASSPSTGGGYGYTF. The DNA for the CDR3 is TGTGCCAGCTCACCAAGTACAGGGGGCGGGTATGGCTACACCTTC. Supplemented by reference TRBV18 and TRBJ1-2, the full variable domain reads NAGVMQNPRHLVRRRGQEARLRCSPMKGHSHVYWYRQLPEEGLKFMVYLQKENIIDESGMPKERFSAEFPKEGPSILRIQQVVRGDSAAYFCASSPSTGGGYGYTFGSGTRLTVV.

This clone was recorded a few times. V and J are TRBV7-9 and TRBJ2-7, with 7 nucleotides matching TRBD1. The germline CDR1 and CDR2 sequences are SEHNR and FQNEAQ (reference sequence). V shed 4 bases, J shed 0 bases, and the junction held 6 bases outside the gene matches. This CDR3 has 15 amino acids. CDR3 nucleotides: TGTGCCAGCAGCTCCCGGGACAGTCCCTCCTACGAGCAGTACTTC. This encodes CASSSRDSPSYEQYF.

This clone is medium-sized (0.01 to 0.1%) within its sample. This chain uses TRBV30 with TRBJ1-5; a weak D match, TRBD1 (6 bases). V lost 0 bases and J 7 bases, leaving 13 bases between the germline ends. Germline CDR1 reads GTSNPN; CDR2 reads SVGIG (reference sequence). The CDR3 is 14 amino acids. CDR3 sequence reads: CAWSVRGARQPQHF. CDR3 coding DNA: TGTGCCTGGAGTGTACGGGGGGCAAGGCAGCCCCAGCATTTT.

The chain employs TRBV30 and TRBJ2-7; TRBD1 aligns across 7 bases. V was clipped by 0 bases and J by 1 base; unmatched bases: 9. CDR1 GTSNPN and CDR2 SVGIG come from the germline V gene (reference sequence). The length of the CDR3 is 16 residues. CDR3 DNA sequence: TGTGCCTGGAGTGTAGCTTTGACAGGGATGTCCTACGAGCAGTACTTC. It translates to CAWSVALTGMSYEQYF.

This clone was found once. The chain employs TRBV2 and TRBJ2-1, with 8 bases fitting TRBD2. Per germline, CDR1 SNHLY and CDR2 FYNNEI. CDR3 size: 17 residues. The V and J ends lost 4 bases and 2 bases, in that order; junction bases with no gene match: 10. Here the CDR3 DNA reads TGTGCCAGCAGTGGGGCCCCGGCGACTAGCGCCTACAATGAGCAGTTCTTC. This gives the protein CASSGAPATSAYNEQFF.

J is TRBJ2-7 and V is TRBV4-3; 10 nucleotides match TRBD2. Germline V CDR1 and CDR2: LGHNA, YSLEER. The trim removed 3 bases at V and 5 bases at J, leaving 7 bases unmatched. The CDR3 is 15 amino acids. CDR3 residues: CASSQGSGGADEQYF. CDR3 in DNA: TGCGCCAGCAGCCAGGGGAGCGGGGGGGCCGACGAGCAGTACTTC.

This clone has more than one count but fewer than ten. The chain links TRBV19 to TRBJ1-1; 7 bases fit TRBD1. Germline trimming cut 6 bases from V and 0 bases from J; bases unmatched to any gene: 13. This CDR3 region has 17 residues. The germline V gene has CDR1 LNHDA and CDR2 SQIVND (reference sequence). CDR3 sequence: CASRPPLTGTVNTEAFF. Here the CDR3 DNA reads TGTGCCAGTAGACCTCCCCTCACCGGGACAGTGAACACTGAAGCTTTCTTT.

The chain carries TRBV9 and TRBJ1-2; D is unresolved. Germline V gene lookup returns CDR1 SGDLS and CDR2 YYNGEE. The CDR3 contains 15 residues. Trimming shortened V by 5 bases and J by 3 bases, and 17 bases separated the two germline ends. This chain's CDR3 is CASSESDRTYYGYTF. CDR3 bases: TGTGCCAGCAGTGAGAGCGACCGCACATACTATGGCTACACCTTC.

This clone turned up a few times. CDR3 loop: CASRLNLGAGGYTF. Written as DNA, the CDR3 is TGTGCCAGCAGGCTCAACTTGGGGGCTGGGGGCTACACCTTC. The chain combines TRBV11-2 with TRBJ1-2; D is possibly TRBD1 (6 bases). The CDR3 runs 14 residues. The V end was cut by 6 bases, the J end by 8 bases, with 19 bases between. In germline, CDR1 is SGHAT, CDR2 FQNNGV.

The rearrangement uses TRBV19 and TRBJ1-2, with 9 positions matching TRBD1. CDR3 length: 16 residues. Trimming removed 2 bases from V and 1 base from J; junction bases left unmatched: 5. Germline CDR1 LNHDA, CDR2 SQIVND (reference sequence). The CDR3 is CASSIFGQGINYGYTF. CDR3 nucleotides: TGTGCCAGTAGTATATTTGGACAGGGGATTAACTATGGCTACACCTTC.

The CDR3 sequence: CASSLTGAAGGYTF. CDR3 bases: TGTGCCAGCAGTCTAACAGGGGCGGCGGGGGGCTACACCTTC. The chain joins TRBV27 to TRBJ1-2; 7 nucleotides align to TRBD1. The CDR3 has 14 residues. The J segment lost 8 bases and the V segment lost 5 bases, leaving 11 bases of the junction unmatched. Germline values: CDR1 MNHEY, CDR2 SMNVEV (reference sequence).

This clone has just a few counts. The chain recombines TRBV7-2 with TRBJ1-2; D might be TRBD1 (5 bases). The CDR3 sequence is 14 residues long. The V and J ends lost 1 base and 6 bases respectively, with 12 bases between them. From germline, CDR1 is SGHTA and CDR2 FQGNSA. This chain's CDR3 is CASSLGAGVNGYTF. Written as DNA, the CDR3 is TGTGCCAGCAGCTTAGGGGCGGGGGTCAATGGCTACACCTTC.

This sequence joins TRBV7-3 and TRBJ1-6; TRBD1 aligns across 7 bases. Germline lookup yields CDR1 SGHTA and CDR2 FQGTGA. V was clipped by 6 bases and J by 5 bases; unmatched bases: 7. The CDR3 sequence is 15 residues long. The CDR3 nucleotides read TGTGCCAGCAGTCGACAGGGCGGAAATAATTCACCCCTCCACTTT. Translated, it gives CASSRQGGNNSPLHF. Using reference TRBV7-3 and TRBJ1-6 for the parts outside the CDR3, the full variable domain is GAGVSQTPSNKVTEKGKYVELRCDPISGHTALYWYRQSLGQGPEFLIYFQGTGAADDSGLPNDRFFAVRPEGSVSTLKIQRTERGDSAVYLCASSRQGGNNSPLHFGNGTRLTVT.

V is TRBV28 and J is TRBJ2-2, with D possibly matching TRBD1 (5 bases). In germline, CDR1 is MDHEN, CDR2 SYDVKM. Trimming stripped 6 bases from V and 3 bases from J, with 8 bases between. The CDR3 spans 13 residues. Written as DNA, the CDR3 is TGTGCCAGCAGGGGCAGGGACACCGGGGAGCTGTTTTTT. The encoded protein is CASRGRDTGELFF. The complete variable domain, with remaining parts taken from reference TRBV28 and TRBJ2-2, reads DVKVTQSSRYLVKRTGEKVFLECVQDMDHENMFWYRQDPGLGLRLIYFSYDVKMKEKGDIPEGYSVSREKKERFSLILESASTNQTSMYLCASRGRDTGELFFGEGSRLTVL.

Only a few counts were recorded for this clone. The genes are TRBV19 and TRBJ2-3; TRBD1 matches at 7 bases. The CDR3 loop spans 12 amino acids. Unmatched junction bases numbered 3, after V lost 8 bases and J lost 4 bases. Germline V CDR1 and CDR2: LNHDA, SQIVND (reference sequence). This CDR3 is CASGQGADTQYF. As DNA, the CDR3 is TGTGCCAGTGGTCAGGGGGCAGATACGCAGTATTTT.

The chain couples TRBV19 to TRBJ1-1; D gene uncertain. V lost 8 bases, J lost 7 bases, and 11 bases lay in between. The germline CDR1 and CDR2 sequences are LNHDA and SQIVND (reference sequence). CDR3 length: 11 residues. The CDR3 coding sequence is TGTGCCAGTGCGCACGGGATTGAAGCTTTCTTT. Its protein product is CASAHGIEAFF. The complete variable domain, with remaining parts taken from reference TRBV19 and TRBJ1-1, reads DGGITQSPKYLFRKEGQNVTLSCEQNLNHDAMYWYRQDPGQGLRLIYYSQIVNDFQKGDIAEGYSVSREKKESFPLTVTSAQKNPTAFYLCASAHGIEAFFGQGTRLTVV.

CDR3: CACPRGGTEAFF. For the CDR3, the DNA is TGTGCCTGTCCCCGGGGAGGGACTGAAGCTTTCTTT. The chain joins TRBV30 to TRBJ1-1; D gene uncertain. Between the trimmed V and J ends, which lost 6 bases and 5 bases, there was a span of 13 bases. The length of the CDR3 is 12 residues. CDR1 and CDR2 from the germline V gene are GTSNPN and SVGIG (reference sequence).

This chain joins TRBV2 and TRBJ1-1; maybe TRBD1 (5 bases). Germline values: CDR1 SNHLY, CDR2 FYNNEI. The CDR3 is 13 amino acids. The V gene lost 5 bases and the J gene lost 1 base, with 8 bases spanning the gap. The DNA of the CDR3 is TGTGCCAGCAGTTATACAGGGAACACTGAAGCTTTCTTT. Its translation is CASSYTGNTEAFF.

V is TRBV30 and J is TRBJ1-2, with D perhaps matching TRBD1 (5 bases). The CDR3 has 14 amino acids. Germline assignment: CDR1 GTSNPN and CDR2 SVGIG (reference sequence). V shed 8 bases and J shed 0 bases, with 16 bases lying between them. The CDR3 loop is CALGRGRANYGYTF. The CDR3 DNA follows: TGTGCCCTTGGGCGGGGGAGAGCTAACTATGGCTACACCTTC.

The V and J genes are TRBV27 and TRBJ2-1; 10 bases fit TRBD1. This CDR3 contains 16 residues. The germline V gene has CDR1 MNHEY and CDR2 SMNVEV (reference sequence). V trimming: 5 bases; J trimming: 7 bases; junction bases outside the gene matches: 11. The chain's CDR3 is CASSPLRGQGLNEQFF. The CDR3 coding sequence is TGTGCCAGCAGTCCCCTGCGGGGACAGGGGTTGAATGAGCAGTTCTTC.

The chain links TRBV7-8 to TRBJ2-3; the match to TRBD2 covers 7 bases. Germline V lookup: CDR1 SGHVS, CDR2 FQNEAQ. Unmatched junction bases numbered 4, after V lost 2 bases and J lost 5 bases. The CDR3 totals 14 residues. The CDR3 sequence is CASSLSGVGDTQYF. The CDR3 coding sequence is TGTGCCAGCAGCTTAAGCGGGGTGGGAGATACGCAGTATTTT.

CDR3 bases: TGCGCCAGCAGCGCCGAACTAGCGGGGGGGCGGGGTAGCCTGGCCAAAAACATTCAGTACTTC. Amino acids: CASSAELAGGRGSLAKNIQYF. The V call is TRBV4-1, the J call TRBJ2-4; the match to TRBD2 covers 13 bases. CDR1 is MGHRA and CDR2 is YSYEKL in the germline V gene. V lost 5 bases, J lost 1 base, and 17 bases stayed unmatched. The CDR3 extends over 21 amino acids.

The chain links TRBV7-7 to TRBJ2-7, with TRBD2 identical over 11 bases. From germline, CDR1 is SSHAT and CDR2 FNYEAQ (reference sequence). V shed 4 bases, J shed 6 bases, and the junction held 2 bases outside the gene matches. The CDR3 covers 13 residues. The CDR3 sequence is CASSSGTSGEQYF. The DNA of the CDR3 is TGTGCCAGCAGCTCCGGGACTAGCGGCGAGCAGTACTTC.